A selection of T cell receptor beta chains follows, all from one sample in a study of blood T cells in healthy people across ages. TCRdb called the 5' RACE reads again in MiXCR, with one record for every CDR3 protein. The table lists over 1,200,000 distinct CDR3 sequences, almost 60% of them singletons, with about 6.7% in the top ten. Sequenced: blood. These receptors all come from a man between 18 and 35 years old in good health. CDR3s include the opening cysteine and the closing phenylalanine or tryptophan. The D gene is left open where the match is weak. Clone size is not always given. Where it is, it says once, few, many or a class for expanded clones.

j_call v_call d_call clone_size cdr3_nt cdr3_aa
TRBJ2-4 TRBV7-9 . . TGTGCCAGCAGCTTAGGCAGCGTTGTAGCCAAAAACATTCAGTACTTC CASSLGSVVAKNIQYF
TRBJ2-7 TRBV29-1 . few TGCAGCGTGGCCGAGATGGCGTCCTACGAGCAGTACTTC CSVAEMASYEQYF
TRBJ2-1 TRBV4-1 . few TGCGCCAGCAGCCCCGGGACCCTAGCACAGGATGAGCAGTTCTTC CASSPGTLAQDEQFF
TRBJ2-5 TRBV6-6 . few TGTGCCAGCAGTTACACGGACAGGGAGGGAGAGACCCAGTACTTC CASSYTDREGETQYF
TRBJ2-7 TRBV18 TRBD1 . TGTGCCAGCTCACCCGCAGGGGGAGTATTTTACGAGCAGTACTTC CASSPAGGVFYEQYF
TRBJ2-7 TRBV3-1 TRBD2 . TGTGCCAGCAGCCAAAGAGGACTAGCGGGAGTCCACGAGCAGTACTTC CASSQRGLAGVHEQYF
TRBJ2-1 TRBV21-1 . . TGTGCCAGCAGGGTTCTACGGGACAGGGGACACAATGAGCAGTTCTTC CASRVLRDRGHNEQFF
TRBJ2-1 TRBV5-1 TRBD2 few TGCGCCAGCAGCCCGACTAGCGTTTTAGGTGAGCAGTTCTTC CASSPTSVLGEQFF
TRBJ2-3 TRBV10-3 . few TGTGCCATCAGAGATAAGACAGGTCCTCTGGTTCCAGATACGCAGTATTTT CAIRDKTGPLVPDTQYF
TRBJ2-1 TRBV6-2/TRBV6-3 TRBD1 few TGTGCCAGCAGCTATTCCGGGACAGGGTACAATGAGCAGTTCTTC CASSYSGTGYNEQFF
TRBJ2-4 TRBV30 . . TGTGCCTGGGGTGACAGGTCTAGAACCAAAAACATTCAGTACTTC CAWGDRSRTKNIQYF
TRBJ2-2 TRBV29-1 . . TGCAGCGTTGTCGAGCAGTCGAACACCGGGGAGCTGTTTTTT CSVVEQSNTGELFF
TRBJ2-3 TRBV10-3 . . TGTGCCATCAGTGAGGGGGGCACAGATACGCAGTATTTT CAISEGGTDTQYF
TRBJ1-2 TRBV21-1 . . TGTGCCACGGGACAGCACCAAGGATCTAACTATGGCTACACCTTC CATGQHQGSNYGYTF
TRBJ2-7 TRBV20-1 . few TGCAGTGCTAGATGGACAGAGACCTACGAGCAGTACTTC CSARWTETYEQYF
TRBJ2-7 TRBV10-3 . . TGTGCCATCAGTGAGCCCCACGTTTACGAGCAGTACTTC CAISEPHVYEQYF
TRBJ2-7 TRBV12-3/TRBV12-4 TRBD1 . TGTGCCAGCACCCTGGGGGGGACAGGGATGTACGAGCAGTACTTC CASTLGGTGMYEQYF
TRBJ1-4 TRBV7-2 TRBD1 . TGTGCCAGCAGCCAGGTGACCGGGACAGGAAACGTAGTCTGGGAAAAACTGTTTTTT CASSQVTGTGNVVWEKLFF
TRBJ2-3 TRBV6-5 . . TGTGCCAGCAGACCGCAGACCACAGATACGCAGTATTTT CASRPQTTDTQYF
TRBJ2-3 TRBV6-5 . . TGTGCCAGCAGTTACTCGGGTGCGGCGGGGATTAGCACAGGTACGCAGTATTTT CASSYSGAAGISTGTQYF
TRBJ2-5 TRBV20-1 TRBD2 . TGCAGTGCTAGCGAGCGGGAGAGTACGAGGGAGCAGTACTTC CSASERESTREQYF
TRBJ2-7 TRBV4-3 . . TGCGCCAGCAGCCGGACACTAGGAGAAGGGTACGAGCAGTACTTC CASSRTLGEGYEQYF
TRBJ1-2 TRBV5-5 . once TGTGCCAGCACCAAGGGGGGGCTCGGCTACACCTTC CASTKGGLGYTF
TRBJ1-6 TRBV12-3/TRBV12-4 TRBD1 few TGTGCCAGCAGACCGGGACAGCGTAATTCACCCCTCCACTTT CASRPGQRNSPLHF
TRBJ2-1 TRBV4-3 TRBD2 . TGCGACAGCAGCCAAGACTTACCGGGACTAGGCTCCTACAATGAGCAGTTCTTC CDSSQDLPGLGSYNEQFF
TRBJ2-2 TRBV27 . . TGTGCCAGCAGTTTTATCGCTGGGGAGCTGTTTTTT CASSFIAGELFF